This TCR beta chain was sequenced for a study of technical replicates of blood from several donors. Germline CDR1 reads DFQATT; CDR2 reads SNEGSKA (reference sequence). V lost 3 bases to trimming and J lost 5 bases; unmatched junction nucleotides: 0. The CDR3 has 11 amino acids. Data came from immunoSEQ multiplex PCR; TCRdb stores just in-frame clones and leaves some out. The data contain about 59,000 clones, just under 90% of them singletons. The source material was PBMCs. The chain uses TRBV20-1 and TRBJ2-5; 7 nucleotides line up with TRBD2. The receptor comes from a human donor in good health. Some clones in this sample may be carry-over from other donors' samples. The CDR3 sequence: CSARGGETQYF. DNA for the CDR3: TGCAGTGCTAGGGGGGGGGAGACCCAGTACTTC.